This entry lists 7 T cell receptor beta chains sequenced from one sample in a study of T cell responses to AZD1222 COVID-19 vaccine. Generated by immunoSEQ multiplex PCR, the TCRdb table keeps only in-frame clones and is missing some. Of about 180,000 clones listed, around 89% were seen once; the top ten hold 3.5% to 4.5%. The source was peripheral blood, collected 28 days after the second dose of the MenACWY control vaccine. The receptors come from an adult who received the MenACWY meningococcal vaccine as a control.

This clone showed up just once. The J gene is TRBJ1-2, the V gene TRBV27; maybe TRBD1 (5 bases). Between the trimmed V and J ends, which lost 8 bases and 7 bases, there was a span of 14 bases. Germline V gene data show CDR1 as MNHEY and CDR2 as SMNVEV (reference sequence). The length of the CDR3 is 12 residues. In nucleotides, the CDR3 is TGTGCCAGCGGCCCGTCAGGGATTGGCTACACCTTC. The encoded protein is CASGPSGIGYTF.

The V gene is TRBV7-2, the J gene TRBJ2-1; D is possibly TRBD1 or TRBD2 (5 bases each). V lost 0 bases and J 0 bases, leaving 9 bases between the germline ends. Germline assignment: CDR1 SGHTA and CDR2 FQGNSA. CDR3 length: 16 residues. The CDR3 nucleotides are TGTGCCAGCAGCTTAGCTCGGGGCGGCTCCTACAATGAGCAGTTCTTC. This codes for CASSLARGGSYNEQFF.

The V call is TRBV28, the J call TRBJ1-1; D may be TRBD1 (6 bases). The ends were cut back, 8 bases at V and 1 base at J, with 11 bases in the middle. The CDR3 extends over 13 amino acids. CDR1 is MDHEN and CDR2 is SYDVKM in the germline V gene. The CDR3 DNA follows: TGTGCCAGCCCGGCGACAGGGAACACTGAAGCTTTCTTT. It is translated as CASPATGNTEAFF.

The chain carries TRBV4-1 and TRBJ1-2; a possible D gene is TRBD1 (5 bases). Trimming shortened V by 4 bases and J by 4 bases, and 13 bases separated the two germline ends. Germline CDR1 MGHRA, CDR2 YSYEKL. The CDR3 extends over 14 amino acids. CDR3 bases: TGCGCCAGCAGCCCATTACAGGATTTCTATGGCTACACCTTC. Residues: CASSPLQDFYGYTF.

This clone has more than one count but fewer than ten. This rearrangement joins TRBV29-1 to TRBJ2-7, with D unclear. The CDR3 contains 12 residues. V was cut by 5 bases and J by 0 bases, with 8 bases left in between. Germline CDR1 reads SQVTM; CDR2 reads ANQGSEA. The CDR3 sequence: CSVRQSSYEQYF. As DNA, the CDR3 is TGCAGCGTTAGGCAGAGCTCCTACGAGCAGTACTTC.

The gene calls are TRBV6-2 or TRBV6-3 and TRBJ2-1; weak D call: TRBD2 (6 bases). The germline gives CDR1 MNHEY, CDR2 SVGEGT. The CDR3 sequence is 18 residues long. With 0 bases removed from V and 0 bases from J, the gap between germline ends came to 15 bases. The CDR3 is CASSYSIAADYSYNEQFF. The CDR3 DNA sequence: TGTGCCAGCAGTTACTCGATCGCGGCGGACTACTCCTACAATGAGCAGTTCTTC.

The gene calls are TRBV20-1 and TRBJ2-7; no reliable D call. Trimming left V 4 bases short and J 7 bases short, with 11 bases between. CDR3 size: 11 residues. CDR1 is DFQATT, CDR2 SNEGSKA, per germline (reference sequence). The CDR3 is CSATSYGEQYF. For the CDR3, the DNA is TGCAGTGCTACCAGCTACGGAGAGCAGTACTTC.